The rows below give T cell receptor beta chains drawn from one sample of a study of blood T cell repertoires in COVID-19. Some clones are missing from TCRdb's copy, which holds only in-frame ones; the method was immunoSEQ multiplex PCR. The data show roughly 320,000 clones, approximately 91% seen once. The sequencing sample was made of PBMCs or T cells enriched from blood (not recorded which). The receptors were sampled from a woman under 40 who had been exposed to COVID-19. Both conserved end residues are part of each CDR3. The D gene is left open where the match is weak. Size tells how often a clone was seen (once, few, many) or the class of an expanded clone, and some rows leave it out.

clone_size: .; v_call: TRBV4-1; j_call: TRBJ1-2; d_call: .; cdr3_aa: CASSQVLQPNYGYTF; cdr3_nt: TGCGCCAGCAGCCAAGTTCTACAGCCAAACTATGGCTACACCTTC
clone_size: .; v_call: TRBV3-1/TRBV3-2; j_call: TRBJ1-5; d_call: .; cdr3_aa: CASSQDGGANQPQHF; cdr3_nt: TGTGCCAGCAGCCAAGATGGGGGGGCTAATCAGCCCCAGCATTTT
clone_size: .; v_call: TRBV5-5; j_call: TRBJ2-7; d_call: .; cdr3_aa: CASSLDRDYYEQYF; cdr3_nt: TGTGCCAGCAGCCTGGACAGAGATTATTACGAGCAGTACTTC
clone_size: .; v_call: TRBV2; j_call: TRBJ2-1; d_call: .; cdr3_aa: CASSPSYNEQFF; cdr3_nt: TGTGCCAGCAGCCCGTCCTACAATGAGCAGTTCTTC
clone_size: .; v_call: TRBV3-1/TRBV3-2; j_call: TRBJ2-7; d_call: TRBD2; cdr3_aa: CASSPLSGGYSYEQYF; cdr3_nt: TGTGCCAGCAGCCCCCTCTCGGGGGGTTACTCCTACGAGCAGTACTTC
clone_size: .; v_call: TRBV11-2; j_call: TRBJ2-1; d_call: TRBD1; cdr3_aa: CASSLGVRGRGRGYNEQFF; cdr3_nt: TGTGCCAGCAGCTTAGGTGTCCGGGGCAGGGGGCGGGGCTACAATGAGCAGTTCTTC
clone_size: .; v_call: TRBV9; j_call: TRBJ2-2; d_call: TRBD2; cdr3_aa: CASSVSPSGGDTGELFF; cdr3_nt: TGTGCCAGCAGCGTTAGTCCTAGCGGGGGTGACACCGGGGAGCTGTTTTTT
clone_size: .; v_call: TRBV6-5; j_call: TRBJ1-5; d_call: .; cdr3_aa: CASSYSLGPNQPQHF; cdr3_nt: TGTGCCAGCAGTTACTCGCTGGGGCCCAATCAGCCCCAGCATTTT
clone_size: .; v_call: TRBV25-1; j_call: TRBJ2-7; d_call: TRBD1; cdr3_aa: CASSATGGSYEQYF; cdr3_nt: TGTGCCAGCAGTGCGACAGGGGGGTCCTACGAGCAGTACTTC
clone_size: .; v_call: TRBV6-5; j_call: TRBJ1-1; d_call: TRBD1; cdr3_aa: CASSSQTGGGTEAFF; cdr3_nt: TGTGCCAGCAGTTCTCAGACAGGGGGAGGCACTGAAGCTTTCTTT
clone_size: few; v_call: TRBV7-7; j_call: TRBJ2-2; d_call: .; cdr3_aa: CASSLAPGTANTGELFF; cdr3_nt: TGTGCCAGCAGCTTAGCGCCTGGGACTGCAAACACCGGGGAGCTGTTTTTT
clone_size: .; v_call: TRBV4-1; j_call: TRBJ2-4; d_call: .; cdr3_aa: CASSPGGWEAKNIQYF; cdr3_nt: TGCGCCAGCAGCCCAGGCGGTTGGGAGGCCAAAAACATTCAGTACTTC
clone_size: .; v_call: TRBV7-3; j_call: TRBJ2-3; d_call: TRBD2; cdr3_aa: CASSPGRADTQYF; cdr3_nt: TGTGCCAGCAGCCCGGGGAGGGCAGATACGCAGTATTTT
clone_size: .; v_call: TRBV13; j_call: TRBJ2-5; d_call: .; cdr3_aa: CASSSGHDGETQYF; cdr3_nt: TGTGCCAGCAGCTCCGGACACGACGGGGAGACCCAGTACTTC
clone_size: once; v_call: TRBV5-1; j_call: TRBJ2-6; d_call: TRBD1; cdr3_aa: CASMAGQGVPGANVLTF; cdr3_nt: TGCGCCAGCATGGCGGGACAGGGGGTCCCTGGGGCCAACGTCCTGACTTTC
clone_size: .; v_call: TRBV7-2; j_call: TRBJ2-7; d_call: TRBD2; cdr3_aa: CASSVLSGGAYEQYF; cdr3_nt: TGTGCCAGCAGCGTCCTTAGCGGGGGGGCTTACGAGCAGTACTTC
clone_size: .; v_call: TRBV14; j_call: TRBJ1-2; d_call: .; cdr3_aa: CASSQGQDYGYTF; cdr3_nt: TGTGCCAGCAGCCAAGGTCAGGACTATGGCTACACCTTC
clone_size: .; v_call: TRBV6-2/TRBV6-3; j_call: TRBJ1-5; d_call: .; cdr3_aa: CASSYSPDRPRNQPQHF; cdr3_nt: TGTGCCAGCAGTTACTCCCCCGACAGGCCCCGCAATCAGCCCCAGCATTTT
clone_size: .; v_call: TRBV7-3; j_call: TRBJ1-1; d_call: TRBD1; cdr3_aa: CASSQRQGHTEAFF; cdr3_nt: TGTGCCAGCAGCCAACGACAGGGCCACACTGAAGCTTTCTTT
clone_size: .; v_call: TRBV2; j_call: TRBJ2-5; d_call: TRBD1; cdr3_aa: CASSTGGLETQYF; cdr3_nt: TGTGCCAGCAGTACAGGGGGGTTAGAGACCCAGTACTTC
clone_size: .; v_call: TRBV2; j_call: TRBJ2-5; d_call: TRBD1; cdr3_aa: CASSRYRDRFQETQYF; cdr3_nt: TGTGCCAGCAGTCGTTATCGGGACAGGTTCCAAGAGACCCAGTACTTC
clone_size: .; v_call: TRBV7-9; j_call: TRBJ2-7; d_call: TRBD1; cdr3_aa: CASSPTGEDEQYF; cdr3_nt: TGTGCCAGCAGCCCGACAGGGGAGGACGAGCAGTACTTC
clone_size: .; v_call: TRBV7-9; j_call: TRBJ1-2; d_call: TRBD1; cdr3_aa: CASSRTTGQGSYGYTF; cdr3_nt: TGTGCCAGCAGCCGAACCACCGGACAGGGGTCCTATGGCTACACCTTC
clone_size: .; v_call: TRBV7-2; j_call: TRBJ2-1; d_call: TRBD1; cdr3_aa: CASSLGQGAVNEQFF; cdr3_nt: TGTGCCAGCAGCTTGGGGCAGGGGGCCGTCAATGAGCAGTTCTTC
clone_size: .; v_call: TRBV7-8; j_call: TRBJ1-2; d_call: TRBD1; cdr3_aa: CASSLTGQPIYGYTF; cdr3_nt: TGTGCCAGCAGCTTGACGGGACAGCCGATCTATGGCTACACCTTC
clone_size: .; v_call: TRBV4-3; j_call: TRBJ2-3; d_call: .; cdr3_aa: CASSQDSADTQYF; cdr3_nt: TGCGCCAGCAGCCAAGATTCGGCAGATACGCAGTATTTT
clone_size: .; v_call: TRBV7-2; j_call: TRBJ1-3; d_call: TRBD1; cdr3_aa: CASSQRDSRNTIYF; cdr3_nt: TGTGCCAGCAGCCAACGGGACAGCCGAAACACCATATATTTT
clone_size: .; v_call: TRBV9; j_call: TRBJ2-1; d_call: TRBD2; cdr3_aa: CASSVSGGAPNEQFF; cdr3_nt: TGTGCCAGCAGCGTGAGCGGGGGGGCCCCCAATGAGCAGTTCTTC
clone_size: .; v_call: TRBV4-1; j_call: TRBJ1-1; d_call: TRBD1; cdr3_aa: CASSPKDRVNTEAFF; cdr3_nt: TGCGCCAGCAGCCCAAAGGACAGGGTGAACACTGAAGCTTTCTTT
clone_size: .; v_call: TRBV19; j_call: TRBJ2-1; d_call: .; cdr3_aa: CASSITMTGLLIDEQFF; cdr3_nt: TGTGCCAGTAGTATTACAATGACGGGACTCCTCATAGATGAGCAGTTCTTC
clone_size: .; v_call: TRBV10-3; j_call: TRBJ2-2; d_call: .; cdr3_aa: CAIRGGANTGELFF; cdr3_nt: TGTGCCATCAGGGGGGGGGCCAACACCGGGGAGCTGTTTTTT
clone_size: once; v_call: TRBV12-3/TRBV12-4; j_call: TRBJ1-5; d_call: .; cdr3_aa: CASSLAGGGPQHF; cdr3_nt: TGTGCCAGCAGTTTAGCGGGAGGAGGGCCCCAGCATTTT
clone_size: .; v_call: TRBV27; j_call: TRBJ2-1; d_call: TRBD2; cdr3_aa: CASIGAAGGPGEQFF; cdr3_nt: TGTGCCAGCATCGGGGCAGCGGGGGGGCCGGGTGAGCAGTTCTTC
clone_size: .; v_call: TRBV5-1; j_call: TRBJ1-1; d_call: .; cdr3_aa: CASSSGQGNTEAFF; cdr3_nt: TGCGCCAGCAGCTCCGGCCAGGGGAACACTGAAGCTTTCTTT
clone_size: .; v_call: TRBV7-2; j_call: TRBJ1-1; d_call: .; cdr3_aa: CASSFSAGRTEAFF; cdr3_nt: TGTGCCAGCAGCTTCTCGGCAGGGAGGACTGAAGCTTTCTTT
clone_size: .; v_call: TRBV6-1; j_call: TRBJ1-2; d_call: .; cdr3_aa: CASSELRGGPLSGYTF; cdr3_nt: TGTGCCAGCAGTGAATTAAGAGGGGGACCCTTGTCTGGCTACACCTTC
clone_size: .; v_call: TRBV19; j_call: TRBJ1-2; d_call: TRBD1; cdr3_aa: CASSIVLNPGQGNYGYTF; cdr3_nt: TGTGCCAGTAGTATAGTACTAAACCCGGGACAGGGGAACTATGGCTACACCTTC
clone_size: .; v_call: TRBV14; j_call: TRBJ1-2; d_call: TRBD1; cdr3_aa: CASSRRGQGAGGYTF; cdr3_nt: TGTGCCAGCAGCCGGCGGGGACAGGGGGCAGGTGGCTACACCTTC
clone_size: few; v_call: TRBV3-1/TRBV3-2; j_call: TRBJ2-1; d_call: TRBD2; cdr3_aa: CASSQLAGGDEQFF; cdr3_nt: TGTGCCAGCAGCCAACTAGCGGGGGGAGATGAGCAGTTCTTC
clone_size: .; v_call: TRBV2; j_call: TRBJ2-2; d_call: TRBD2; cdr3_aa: CASTGVWGGTNTGELFF; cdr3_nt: TGTGCCAGCACAGGTGTCTGGGGGGGAACGAACACCGGGGAGCTGTTTTTT
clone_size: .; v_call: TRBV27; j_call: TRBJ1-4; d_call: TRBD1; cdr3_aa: CASSSPDRGGEKLFF; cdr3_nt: TGTGCCAGCAGTTCTCCGGACAGGGGTGGGGAAAAACTGTTTTTT
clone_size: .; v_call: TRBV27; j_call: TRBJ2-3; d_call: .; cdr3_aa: CASSSRDLTDTQYF; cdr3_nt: TGTGCCAGCAGTTCGCGGGACCTCACAGATACGCAGTATTTT
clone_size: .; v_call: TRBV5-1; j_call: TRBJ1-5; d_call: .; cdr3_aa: CASSLHSNQPQHF; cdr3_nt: TGCGCCAGCAGCTTACATAGCAATCAGCCCCAGCATTTT
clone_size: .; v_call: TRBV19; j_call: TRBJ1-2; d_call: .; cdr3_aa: CASSTSRGANYGYTF; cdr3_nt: TGTGCCAGTAGTACCTCCCGGGGGGCTAACTATGGCTACACCTTC
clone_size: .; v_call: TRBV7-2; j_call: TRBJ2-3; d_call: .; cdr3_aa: CATGAADTQYF; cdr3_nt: TGTGCCACTGGAGCGGCAGATACGCAGTATTTT
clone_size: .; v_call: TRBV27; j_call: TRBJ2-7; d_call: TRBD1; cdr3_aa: CASNLLPGTGQREQYF; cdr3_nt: TGTGCCAGCAATTTACTTCCAGGGACAGGGCAGCGCGAGCAGTACTTC
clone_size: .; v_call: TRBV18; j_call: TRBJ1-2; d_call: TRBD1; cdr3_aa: CASSAVGTGGSGYTF; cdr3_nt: TGTGCCAGCTCGGCAGTCGGGACAGGGGGCTCTGGCTACACCTTC
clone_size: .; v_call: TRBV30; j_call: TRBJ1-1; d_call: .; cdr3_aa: CAWSVQEDTEAFF; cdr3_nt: TGTGCCTGGAGTGTACAAGAGGACACTGAAGCTTTCTTT
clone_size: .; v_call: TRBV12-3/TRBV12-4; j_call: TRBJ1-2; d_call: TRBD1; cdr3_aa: CASSNRGLGGYTF; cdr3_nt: TGTGCCAGCAGCAACAGGGGCTTAGGTGGCTACACCTTC